Listed here is a single T cell receptor (beta chain). As yet, its antigen is unknown. PCR amplification relied on 60 Vbeta primers (plus 13 Jbeta primers). TCRdb's table, derived via immunoSEQ multiplex PCR, lists solely in-frame clones and lacks some. The table shows about 200,000 clones, with around 79% occurring only once. This entry comes from a study of cytomegalovirus exposure and HLA in healthy donors. Overall study results and limits: When the data were analyzed later, several of the most significant clusters appeared to be linked to common viral pathogens.

Healthy donors of bone marrow made up the group. V lost 8 bases to trimming and J lost 7 bases, with 12 bases between them. Germline CDR1 reads SNHLY; CDR2 reads FYNNEI. The length of the CDR3 is 12 residues. What was sequenced was PBMCs. This chain joins TRBV2 and TRBJ1-5; D ambiguous. The clonotype originates from a girl aged 2-15 years in good health and CMV-seronegative. The CDR3 region is CASGRWRQPQHF. The CDR3 bases are TGTGCCAGCGGGCGTTGGCGCCAGCCCCAGCATTTT.